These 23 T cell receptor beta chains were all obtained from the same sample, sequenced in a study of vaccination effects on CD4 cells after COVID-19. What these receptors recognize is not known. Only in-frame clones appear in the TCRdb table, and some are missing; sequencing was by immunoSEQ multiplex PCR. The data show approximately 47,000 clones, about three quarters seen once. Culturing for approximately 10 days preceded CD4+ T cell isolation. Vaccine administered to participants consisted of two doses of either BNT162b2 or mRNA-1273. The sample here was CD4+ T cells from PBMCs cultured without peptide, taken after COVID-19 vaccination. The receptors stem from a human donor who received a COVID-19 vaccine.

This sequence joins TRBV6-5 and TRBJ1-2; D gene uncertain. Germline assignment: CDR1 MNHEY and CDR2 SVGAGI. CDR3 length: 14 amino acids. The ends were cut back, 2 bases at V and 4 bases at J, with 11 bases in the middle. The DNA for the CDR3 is TGTGCCAGCAGTTACAAGGACGGATCCTATGGCTACACCTTC. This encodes CASSYKDGSYGYTF.

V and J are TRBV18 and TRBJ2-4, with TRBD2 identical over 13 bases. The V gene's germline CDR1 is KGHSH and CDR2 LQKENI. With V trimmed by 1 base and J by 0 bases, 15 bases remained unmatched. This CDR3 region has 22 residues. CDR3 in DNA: TGTGCCAGCTCACCACTATCCCCGCCGGGACTAGCGGGGTTGCTAGCCAAAAACATTCAGTACTTC. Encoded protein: CASSPLSPPGLAGLLAKNIQYF.

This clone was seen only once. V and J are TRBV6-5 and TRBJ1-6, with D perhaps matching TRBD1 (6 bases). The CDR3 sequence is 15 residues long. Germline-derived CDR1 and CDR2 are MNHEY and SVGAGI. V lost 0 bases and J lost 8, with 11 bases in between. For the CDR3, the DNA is TGTGCCAGCAGTTACTCGTTGTCAGGGGATTCACCCCTCCACTTT. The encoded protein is CASSYSLSGDSPLHF.

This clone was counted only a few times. The CDR3 is CASSVLRGTGELFF. In DNA, the CDR3 is TGTGCCAGCAGCGTGCTTCGGGGCACCGGGGAGCTGTTTTTT. This chain links TRBV9 with TRBJ2-2; maybe TRBD2 (5 bases). With 2 bases removed from V and 4 bases from J, the gap between germline ends came to 9 bases. This CDR3 spans 14 amino acids. Germline V lookup: CDR1 SGDLS, CDR2 YYNGEE.

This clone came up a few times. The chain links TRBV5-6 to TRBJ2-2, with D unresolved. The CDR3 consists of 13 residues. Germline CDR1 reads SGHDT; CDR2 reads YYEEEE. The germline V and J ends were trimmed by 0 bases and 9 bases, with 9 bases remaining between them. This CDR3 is CASSLGINRELFF. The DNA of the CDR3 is TGTGCCAGCAGCTTGGGGATCAATCGGGAGCTGTTTTTT.

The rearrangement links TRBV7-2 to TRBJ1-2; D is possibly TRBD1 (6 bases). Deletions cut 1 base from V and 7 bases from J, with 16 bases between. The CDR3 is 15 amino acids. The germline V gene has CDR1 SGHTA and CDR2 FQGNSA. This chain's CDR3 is CASSLGVSTGGGYTF. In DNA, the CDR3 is TGTGCCAGCAGCTTAGGGGTTTCGACAGGCGGTGGCTACACCTTC. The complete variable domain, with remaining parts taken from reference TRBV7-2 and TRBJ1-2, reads GAGVSQSPSNKVTEKGKDVELRCDPISGHTALYWYRQSLGQGLEFLIYFQGNSAPDKSGLPSDRFSAERTGGSVSTLTIQRTQQEDSAVYLCASSLGVSTGGGYTFGSGTRLTVV.

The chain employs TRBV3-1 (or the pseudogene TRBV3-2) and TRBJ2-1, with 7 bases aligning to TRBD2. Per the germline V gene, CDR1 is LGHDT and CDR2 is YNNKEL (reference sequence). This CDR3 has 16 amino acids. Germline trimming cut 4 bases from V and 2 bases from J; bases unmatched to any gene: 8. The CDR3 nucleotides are TGTGCCAGCAGCCCCCAAGGGAGGGGTCCCTACAATGAGCAGTTCTTC. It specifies CASSPQGRGPYNEQFF.

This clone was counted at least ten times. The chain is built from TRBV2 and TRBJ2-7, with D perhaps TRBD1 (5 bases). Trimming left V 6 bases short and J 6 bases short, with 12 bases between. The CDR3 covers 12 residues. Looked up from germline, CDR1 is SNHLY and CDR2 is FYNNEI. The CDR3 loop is CASSKDIGEQYF. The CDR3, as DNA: TGTGCCAGCAGCAAGGACATAGGCGAGCAGTACTTC.

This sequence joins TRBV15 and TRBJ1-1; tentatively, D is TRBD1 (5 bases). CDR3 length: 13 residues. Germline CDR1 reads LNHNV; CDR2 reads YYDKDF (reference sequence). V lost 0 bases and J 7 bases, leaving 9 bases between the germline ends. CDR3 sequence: CATSRDRGYEAFF. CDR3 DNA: TGTGCCACCAGCAGAGACCGGGGCTATGAAGCTTTCTTT.

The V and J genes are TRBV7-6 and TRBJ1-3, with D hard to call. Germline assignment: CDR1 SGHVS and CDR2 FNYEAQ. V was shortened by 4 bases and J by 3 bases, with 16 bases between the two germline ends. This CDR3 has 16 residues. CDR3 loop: CASSSWKEGRGNTIYF. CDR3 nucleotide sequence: TGTGCCAGCAGCTCCTGGAAGGAAGGACGTGGAAACACCATATATTTT.

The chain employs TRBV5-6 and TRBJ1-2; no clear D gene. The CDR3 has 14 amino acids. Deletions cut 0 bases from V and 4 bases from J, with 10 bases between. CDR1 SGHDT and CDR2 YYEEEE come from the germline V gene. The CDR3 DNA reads TGTGCCAGCAGCTTGGGACATTCAGTCTATGGCTACACCTTC. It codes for CASSLGHSVYGYTF.

In nucleotides, the CDR3 is TGTGCCAGTAGAGGCGTCCTAAGTAGCACTGAAGCTTTCTTT. It codes for CASRGVLSSTEAFF. This chain uses TRBV2 with TRBJ1-1; D gene uncertain. V was trimmed by 9 bases and J by 4 bases, leaving 18 bases between them. The germline gives CDR1 SNHLY, CDR2 FYNNEI. The CDR3 loop spans 14 amino acids.

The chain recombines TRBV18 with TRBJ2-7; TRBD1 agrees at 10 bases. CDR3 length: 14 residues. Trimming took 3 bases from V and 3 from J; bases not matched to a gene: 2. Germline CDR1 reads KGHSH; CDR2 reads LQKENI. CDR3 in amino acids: CASSPDRGLYEQYF. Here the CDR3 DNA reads TGTGCCAGCTCACCTGACAGGGGGCTCTACGAGCAGTACTTC.

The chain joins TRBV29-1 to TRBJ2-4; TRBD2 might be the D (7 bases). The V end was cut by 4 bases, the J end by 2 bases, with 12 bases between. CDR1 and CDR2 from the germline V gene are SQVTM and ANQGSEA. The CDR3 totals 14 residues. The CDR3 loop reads CSVGRGGTKNIQYF. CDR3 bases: TGCAGCGTTGGGAGGGGGGGGACCAAAAACATTCAGTACTTC.

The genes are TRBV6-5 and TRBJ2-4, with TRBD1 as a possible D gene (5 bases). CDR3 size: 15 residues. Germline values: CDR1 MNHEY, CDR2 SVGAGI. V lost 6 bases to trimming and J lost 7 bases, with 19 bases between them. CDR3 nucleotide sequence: TGTGCCAGCAGCCAAGGGCAGGGCGTTGGGAACATTCAGTACTTC. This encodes CASSQGQGVGNIQYF.

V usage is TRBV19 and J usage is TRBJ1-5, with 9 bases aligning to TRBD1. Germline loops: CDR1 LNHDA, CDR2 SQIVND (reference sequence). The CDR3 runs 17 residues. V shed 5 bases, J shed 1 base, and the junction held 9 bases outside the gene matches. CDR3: CASSPRGGTGSNQPQHF. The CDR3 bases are TGTGCCAGTAGTCCAAGAGGGGGGACAGGGAGCAATCAGCCCCAGCATTTT.

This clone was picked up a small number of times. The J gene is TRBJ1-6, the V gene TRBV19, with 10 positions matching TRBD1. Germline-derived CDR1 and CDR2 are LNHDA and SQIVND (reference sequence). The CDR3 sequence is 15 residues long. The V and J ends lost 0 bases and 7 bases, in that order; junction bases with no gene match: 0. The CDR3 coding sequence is TGTGCCAGTAGTATAGAGGACAGGGGGAATTCACCCCTCCACTTT. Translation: CASSIEDRGNSPLHF.

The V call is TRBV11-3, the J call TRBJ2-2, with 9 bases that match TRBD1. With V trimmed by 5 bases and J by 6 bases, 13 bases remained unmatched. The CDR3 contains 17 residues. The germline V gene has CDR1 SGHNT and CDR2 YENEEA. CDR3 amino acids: CASSPKGGTGLPGELFF. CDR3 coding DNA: TGTGCCAGCAGCCCTAAGGGGGGGACAGGGCTGCCCGGGGAGCTGTTTTTT.

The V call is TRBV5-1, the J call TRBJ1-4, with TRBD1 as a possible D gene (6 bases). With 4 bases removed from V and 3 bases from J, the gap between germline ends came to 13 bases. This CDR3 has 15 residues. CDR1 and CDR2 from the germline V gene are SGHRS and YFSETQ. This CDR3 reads CASSLATGSNEKLFF. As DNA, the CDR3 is TGCGCCAGCAGCCTCGCGACAGGATCTAATGAAAAACTGTTTTTT.

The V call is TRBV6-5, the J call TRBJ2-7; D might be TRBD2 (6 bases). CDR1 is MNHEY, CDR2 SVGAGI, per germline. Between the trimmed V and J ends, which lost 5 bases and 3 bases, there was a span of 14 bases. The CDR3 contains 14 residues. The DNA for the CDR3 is TGTGCCAGCAGTCGGGACTCCGGTCTCTACGAGCAGTACTTC. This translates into CASSRDSGLYEQYF.

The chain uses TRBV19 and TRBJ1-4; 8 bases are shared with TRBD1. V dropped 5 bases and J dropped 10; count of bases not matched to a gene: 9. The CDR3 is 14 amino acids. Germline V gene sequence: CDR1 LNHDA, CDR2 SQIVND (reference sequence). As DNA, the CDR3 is TGTGCCAGTAGTCCTCAGGGGGCGTTGCCAAAACTGTTTTTT. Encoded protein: CASSPQGALPKLFF.

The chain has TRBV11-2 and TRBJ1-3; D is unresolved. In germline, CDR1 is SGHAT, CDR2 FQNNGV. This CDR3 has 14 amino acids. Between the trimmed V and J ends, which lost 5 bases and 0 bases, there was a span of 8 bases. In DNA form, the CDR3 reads TGTGCCAGCAGCCCAGGTAGCTCTGGAAACACCATATATTTT. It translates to CASSPGSSGNTIYF.

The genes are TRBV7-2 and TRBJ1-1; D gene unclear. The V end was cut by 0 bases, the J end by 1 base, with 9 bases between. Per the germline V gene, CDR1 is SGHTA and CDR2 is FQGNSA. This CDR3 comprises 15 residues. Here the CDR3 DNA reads TGTGCCAGCAGCTTAGCGTGGCCAGAGAACACTGAAGCTTTCTTT. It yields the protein CASSLAWPENTEAFF.